The rows below give T cell receptor beta chains drawn from one sample of a study of identical twins. TCRdb re-called the 5' RACE reads with MiXCR, one entry per CDR3 protein. The sample consists of 570,000 or so distinct CDR3 sequences, 9.6% of them appearing once. These data are also associated with another study on yellow fever vaccine responses in identical twins.

The sequenced sample was PBMCs. The receptors stem from a woman between 18 and 29 years old in good health. Each CDR3 is given with its conserved first and last residue. The order of the fields is J gene, V gene, CDR3 protein.

J gene: TRBJ2-2; V gene: TRBV24-1; CDR3 protein: CATSEENTGELFF
J gene: TRBJ2-5; V gene: TRBV5-6; CDR3 protein: CASSFEGGGQETQYF
J gene: TRBJ2-5; V gene: TRBV20-1; CDR3 protein: CSASLRDRESGTQYF
J gene: TRBJ1-6; V gene: TRBV7-2; CDR3 protein: CASSPSVEYSPLHF
J gene: TRBJ2-7; V gene: TRBV2; CDR3 protein: CASKGPYGPYEQYF
J gene: TRBJ2-3; V gene: TRBV21-1; CDR3 protein: CASSNGDRVRFRTDTQYF
J gene: TRBJ2-7; V gene: TRBV7-2; CDR3 protein: CASSLLAGSYEQYF
J gene: TRBJ2-4; V gene: TRBV4-3; CDR3 protein: CASSQDLAELSPKNIQYF
J gene: TRBJ1-5; V gene: TRBV10-3; CDR3 protein: CAISDGRGPRNQPQHF
J gene: TRBJ2-5; V gene: TRBV7-9; CDR3 protein: CASSLKDRFQETQYF
J gene: TRBJ2-2; V gene: TRBV20-1; CDR3 protein: CSAPGALQTGELFF
J gene: TRBJ2-3; V gene: TRBV11-2; CDR3 protein: CASSLTAIDTQYF
J gene: TRBJ2-1; V gene: TRBV6-2/TRBV6-3; CDR3 protein: CASSYGTSDHNEQFF